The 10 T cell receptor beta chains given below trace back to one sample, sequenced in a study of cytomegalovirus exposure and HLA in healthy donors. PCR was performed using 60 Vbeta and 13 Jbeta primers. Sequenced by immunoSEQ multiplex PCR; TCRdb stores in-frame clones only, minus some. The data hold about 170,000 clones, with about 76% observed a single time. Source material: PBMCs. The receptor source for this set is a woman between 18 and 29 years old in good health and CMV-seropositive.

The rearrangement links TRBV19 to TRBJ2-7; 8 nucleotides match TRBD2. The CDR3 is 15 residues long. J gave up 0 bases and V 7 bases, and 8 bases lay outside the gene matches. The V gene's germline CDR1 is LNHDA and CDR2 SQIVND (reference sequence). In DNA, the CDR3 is TGTGCCAGTACCCCCTCCGGGGGGGGCTCCTACGAGCAGTACTTC. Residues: CASTPSGGGSYEQYF.

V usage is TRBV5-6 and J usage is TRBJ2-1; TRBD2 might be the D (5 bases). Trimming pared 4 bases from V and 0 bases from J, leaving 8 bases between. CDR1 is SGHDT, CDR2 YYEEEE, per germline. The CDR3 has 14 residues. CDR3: CASSGLSSYNEQFF. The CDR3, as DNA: TGTGCCAGCAGCGGACTGAGCTCCTACAATGAGCAGTTCTTC.

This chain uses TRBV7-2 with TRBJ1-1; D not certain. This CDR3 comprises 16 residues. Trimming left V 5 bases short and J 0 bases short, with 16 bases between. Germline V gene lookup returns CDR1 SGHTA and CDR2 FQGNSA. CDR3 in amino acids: CASSPGLSPLNTEAFF. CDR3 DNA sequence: TGTGCCAGCAGCCCCGGACTGAGCCCCTTGAACACTGAAGCTTTCTTT.

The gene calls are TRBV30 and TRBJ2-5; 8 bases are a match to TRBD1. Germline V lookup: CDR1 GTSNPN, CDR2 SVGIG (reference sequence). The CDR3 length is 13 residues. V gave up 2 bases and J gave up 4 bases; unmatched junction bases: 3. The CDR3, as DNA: TGTGCCTGGAGTCTCGGACAGGGAGAGACCCAGTACTTC. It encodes CAWSLGQGETQYF.

CDR3 sequence reads: CASSSRDRGLNEQFF. The CDR3 region has the DNA TGTGCCAGCAGCTCCCGGGACAGGGGGCTCAATGAGCAGTTCTTC. The chain recombines TRBV13 with TRBJ2-1; 12 bases agree with TRBD1. Germline lookup yields CDR1 PRHDT and CDR2 FYEKMQ (reference sequence). The CDR3 loop spans 15 amino acids. With 4 bases clipped from V and 6 bases from J, the junction kept 4 bases outside the gene matches.

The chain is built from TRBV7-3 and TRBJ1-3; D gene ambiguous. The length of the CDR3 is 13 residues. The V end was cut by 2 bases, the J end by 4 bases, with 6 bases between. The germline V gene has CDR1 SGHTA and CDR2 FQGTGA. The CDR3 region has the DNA TGTGCCAGCAGCTTATCACAGGGAAACACCATATATTTT. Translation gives CASSLSQGNTIYF.

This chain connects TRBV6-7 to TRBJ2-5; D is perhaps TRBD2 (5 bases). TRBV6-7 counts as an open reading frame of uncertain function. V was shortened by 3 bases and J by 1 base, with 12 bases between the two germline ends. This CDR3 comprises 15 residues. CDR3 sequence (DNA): TGTGCCAGCAGTTATAGCGTCGGTGTCCAAGAGACCCAGTACTTC. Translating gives CASSYSVGVQETQYF.

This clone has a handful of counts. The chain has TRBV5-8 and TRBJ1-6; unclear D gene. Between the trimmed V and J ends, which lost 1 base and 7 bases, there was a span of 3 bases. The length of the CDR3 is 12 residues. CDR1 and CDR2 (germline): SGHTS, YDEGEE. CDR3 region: CASSLPNSPLHF. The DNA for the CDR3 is TGTGCCAGCAGCTTGCCGAATTCACCCCTCCACTTT.

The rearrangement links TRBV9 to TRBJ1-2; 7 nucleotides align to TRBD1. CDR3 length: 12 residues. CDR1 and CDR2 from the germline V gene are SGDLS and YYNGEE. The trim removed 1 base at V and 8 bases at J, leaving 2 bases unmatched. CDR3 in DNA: TGTGCCAGCAGCGTACAGGGGGGCGGCTACACCTTC. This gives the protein CASSVQGGGYTF.

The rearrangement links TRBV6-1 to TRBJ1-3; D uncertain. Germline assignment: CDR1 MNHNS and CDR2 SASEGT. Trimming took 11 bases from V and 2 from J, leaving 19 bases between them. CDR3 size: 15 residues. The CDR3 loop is CAAQSTEIAGNTIYF. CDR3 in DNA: TGTGCCGCGCAATCCACAGAAATCGCTGGAAACACCATATATTTT.